The clone carrying this T cell receptor (beta chain) has only a few counts. The V gene lost 1 base and the J gene lost 6 bases, with 19 bases spanning the gap. Germline V gene data show CDR1 as SEHNR and CDR2 as FQNEAQ (reference sequence). The CDR3 is 18 residues long. The data were obtained in a study of blood T cell repertoires in COVID-19. TCRdb's table, derived via immunoSEQ multiplex PCR, lists solely in-frame clones and lacks some. Among over 200,000 clones listed, approximately 82% were seen once. The rearrangement uses TRBV7-9 and TRBJ1-6; a weak D match, TRBD1 (6 bases). The sequencing sample was made of peripheral blood. This receptor was obtained from a man of 80 years or more with acute or convalescent COVID-19. The CDR3 nucleotides read TGTGCCAGCAGCTTAGATCCGGGACACGGTGGTGGTAATTCACCCCTCCACTTT. The encoded protein is CASSLDPGHGGGNSPLHF.